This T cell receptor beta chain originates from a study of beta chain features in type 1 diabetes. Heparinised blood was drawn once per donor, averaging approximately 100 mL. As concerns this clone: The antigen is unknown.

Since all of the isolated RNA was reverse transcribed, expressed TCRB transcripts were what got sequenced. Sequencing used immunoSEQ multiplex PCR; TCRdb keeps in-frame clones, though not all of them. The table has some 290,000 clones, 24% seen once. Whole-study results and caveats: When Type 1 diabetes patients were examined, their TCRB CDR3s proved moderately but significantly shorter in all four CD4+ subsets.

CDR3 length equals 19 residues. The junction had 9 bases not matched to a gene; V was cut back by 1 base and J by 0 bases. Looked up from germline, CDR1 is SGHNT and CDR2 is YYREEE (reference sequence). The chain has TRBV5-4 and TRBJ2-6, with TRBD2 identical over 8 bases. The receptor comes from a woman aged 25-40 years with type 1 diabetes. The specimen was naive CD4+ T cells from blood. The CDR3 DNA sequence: TGTGCCAGCAGCTTGCTTAGCGGGACACCTTTCTCTGGGGCCAACGTCCTGACTTTC. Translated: CASSLLSGTPFSGANVLTF.